This TCR beta chain was retrieved from a study of CD8+CD57+ T cells in acquired aplastic anemia. Study-wide results and limits: No significant patient-versus-control difference appeared in CD8+ Simpson's diversity.

Ten or more counts support this clonotype. Its target is not known. For sequencing, patients were chosen who had shown expansion of CD8+CD57+ cells by flow cytometry. Each of the patients presented with severe acquired aplastic anemia. CDR1 SGHTA and CDR2 FQGNSA come from the germline V gene. The CDR3 sequence is 17 residues long. Trimming took off 0 bases at V and 0 bases at J, with 12 bases between the two ends. Both TCR beta VDJ combination and CDR3 sequence profiling were carried out. Genomic DNA was the template for this profiling. TCRdb used MiXCR to reprocess the reads, holding one entry per CDR3 protein. Seen here are some 200,000 distinct CDR3 sequences, roughly half observed once, and the top ten hold about 9.5%.

Sequencing input: sorted CD4+, CD8+, or CD8+CD57+ T cells (not recorded which) from PBMCs. The chain has TRBV7-2 and TRBJ1-5, with D perhaps TRBD1 (6 bases). The sequence came from a human donor with aplastic anemia. The CDR3 DNA reads TGTGCCAGCAGCTTAGCCCGGGACATCCATAGCAATCAGCCCCAGCATTTT. This codes for CASSLARDIHSNQPQHF.